A selection of T cell receptor beta chains follows, all from one sample in a study of T cells in Graves' hyperthyroidism and ophthalmopathy. TCRdb reprocessed the multiplex PCR reads via MiXCR and lists one record per CDR3 protein. The profile covers about 620,000 distinct CDR3 sequences, with roughly 15% appearing a single time and around 4% taken by the ten largest. The material sequenced was blood. These receptors were taken from a young woman with Graves' hyperthyroidism. Each CDR3 is given with its conserved first and last residue. The order of the fields is clone size, J gene, V gene, D gene, CDR3 DNA, CDR3 protein. D genes are given only for firm matches. Part of the rows lack a size; the others show once, few, many or a class for expanded clones.

many | TRBJ2-1 | TRBV24-1 | TRBD2 | TGTGCCACCAGTGATTTCGGCAGCGGGAGGGGCAATGAGCAGTTCTTC | CATSDFGSGRGNEQFF
many | TRBJ2-3 | TRBV13 | TRBD2 | TGTGCCAGCAGCTCCGATCGGACTAGCGGGAGGTTCACAGATACGCAGTATTTT | CASSSDRTSGRFTDTQYF
many | TRBJ2-7 | TRBV2 | . | TGTGCCAGCAGGTCCGAGGGGGACTCCCACGAGCAGTACTTC | CASRSEGDSHEQYF
few | TRBJ2-7 | TRBV20-1 | TRBD2 | TGCAGTGCCTACTCCCTAGCGGAGCTCTCCTACGAGCAGTACTTC | CSAYSLAELSYEQYF
. | TRBJ1-5 | TRBV20-1 | . | TGCAGTGCCAGGCGTACAGGGTCTGTGCAGCCCCAGCATTTT | CSARRTGSVQPQHF
many | TRBJ2-7 | TRBV20-1 | TRBD2 | TGCAGTGCTAGAGTTCCGGGCAGGACTAGCGGGAGGGGAAGCTCCTACGAGCAGTACTTC | CSARVPGRTSGRGSSYEQYF
many | TRBJ2-2 | TRBV30 | TRBD2 | TGTGCCTGGTTACGGCGGGAGGGCCTTGTCGGGGAGCTGTTTTTT | CAWLRREGLVGELFF
few | TRBJ1-5 | TRBV6-4 | . | TGTGCCAGCAGTGATACGGAGGGTCAGCCCCAGCATTTT | CASSDTEGQPQHF
few | TRBJ2-1 | TRBV6-1 | . | TGTGCCAGCAGTTATGCAGGGGATGAGCAGTTCTTC | CASSYAGDEQFF
many | TRBJ1-1 | TRBV30 | . | TGTGCCTGGGAGGGAGACAGGGAAGCTTTCTTT | CAWEGDREAFF
few | TRBJ1-6 | TRBV7-8 | . | TGTGCCAGCAGCTTAGCCCGCCTCCCAACGGGACGCTATAATTCACCCCTCCACTTT | CASSLARLPTGRYNSPLHF
. | TRBJ2-2 | TRBV11-2 | TRBD1 | TGTGCCAGCAGCTTTGGGACAGGGACCGGGGAGCTGTTTTTT | CASSFGTGTGELFF
many | TRBJ2-1 | TRBV28 | . | TGTGCCAGCAGTCCCCTGACACTTTACAATGAGCAGTTCTTC | CASSPLTLYNEQFF
few | TRBJ2-7 | TRBV19 | . | TGTGCCAGTAGTGAAGGGGCATTGGGAACCGAGCAGTACTTC | CASSEGALGTEQYF
few | TRBJ1-5 | TRBV4-3 | . | TGCGCCAGCAGCCAAGATAGGAATTCCAATCAGCCCCAGCATTTT | CASSQDRNSNQPQHF
few | TRBJ2-5 | TRBV19 | . | TGTGCCAGTAGTACCGGGGGCCAAGAGACCCAGTACTTC | CASSTGGQETQYF
many | TRBJ2-3 | TRBV24-1 | . | TGTGCCACCAGTGATTTGGGCCAGTCCGGGGATACGCAGTATTTT | CATSDLGQSGDTQYF
few | TRBJ1-1 | TRBV9 | . | TGTGCCAGCAGCGTAGAAGACACGAACACTGAAGCTTTCTTT | CASSVEDTNTEAFF